One and the same sample provided the 8 T cell receptor beta chains below, sequenced in a study of blood T cell repertoires in COVID-19. TCRdb keeps only in-frame clones here, not all; method: immunoSEQ multiplex PCR. The repertoire consists of roughly 300,000 clones, with about 89% occurring once and the leading ten covering roughly 7.1%. The sample comprised peripheral blood. These receptors all stem from a woman aged 50 to 60 who had recovered from COVID-19.

The chain is built from TRBV6-6 and TRBJ2-2, with TRBD1 matching 7 bases. CDR1 is MNHNY and CDR2 is SVGAGI in the germline V gene (reference sequence). The CDR3 has 15 amino acids. The V gene end was trimmed by 7 bases and the J gene end by 8 bases; junction bases not matched to a gene: 13. CDR3 bases: TGTGCCAGCATTCAAGAACAGGGGTCAGGGGGGGAGCTGTTTTTT. Protein product: CASIQEQGSGGELFF.

The CDR3 protein is CASSSSSGGGYNEQFF. CDR3 bases: TGTGCCAGCAGTTCCTCTAGCGGAGGGGGATACAATGAGCAGTTCTTC. The chain links TRBV28 to TRBJ2-1, with a tentative D call TRBD2 (7 bases). V lost 4 bases and J 4 bases, leaving 17 bases between the germline ends. Germline CDR1 MDHEN, CDR2 SYDVKM. The CDR3 length is 16 residues. Combining the CDR3 with reference TRBV28 and TRBJ2-1 gives the whole variable domain DVKVTQSSRYLVKRTGEKVFLECVQDMDHENMFWYRQDPGLGLRLIYFSYDVKMKEKGDIPEGYSVSREKKERFSLILESASTNQTSMYLCASSSSSGGGYNEQFFGPGTRLTVL.

The gene calls are TRBV2 and TRBJ1-6; maybe TRBD1 (5 bases). There are 11 residues in the CDR3. V was shortened by 8 bases and J by 8 bases, with 7 bases between the two germline ends. Germline loops: CDR1 SNHLY, CDR2 FYNNEI. CDR3 bases: TGTGCCAGCTGCAGGGATTCACCCCTCCACTTT. Protein: CASCRDSPLHF.

The V call is TRBV15, the J call TRBJ1-1; no clear D gene. Per the germline V gene, CDR1 is LNHNV and CDR2 is YYDKDF (reference sequence). Trimming left V 2 bases short and J 1 base short, with 8 bases between. This CDR3 has 14 amino acids. The CDR3 is CATSRRSGNTEAFF. For the CDR3, the DNA is TGTGCCACCAGCAGACGTTCAGGGAACACTGAAGCTTTCTTT.

The V gene is TRBV12-3 or TRBV12-4, the J gene TRBJ1-5, with D uncertain. Trimming left V 5 bases short and J 7 bases short, with 9 bases between. The CDR3 runs to 12 residues. The CDR3 protein is CASSTRRQPQHF. The DNA for the CDR3 is TGTGCCAGCAGTACCCGGAGGCAGCCCCAGCATTTT.

The CDR3 protein is CATSRARGDPRSGANVLTF. CDR3 nucleotides: TGTGCCACCAGCAGGGCCCGGGGAGATCCTCGCTCTGGGGCCAACGTCCTGACTTTC. The chain is built from TRBV15 and TRBJ2-6, with D perhaps TRBD2 (5 bases). The CDR3 spans 19 residues. Germline V gives CDR1 LNHNV, CDR2 YYDKDF (reference sequence). V was trimmed by 3 bases and J by 0 bases, leaving 18 bases between them.

Concerning this clone: Other DNA sequences of this sample code for an identical CDR3. V is TRBV27 and J is TRBJ2-1; D is perhaps TRBD2 (5 bases). Looked up from germline, CDR1 is MNHEY and CDR2 is SMNVEV (reference sequence). V lost 6 bases, J lost 2 bases, and 11 bases lay in between. The CDR3 length is 14 residues. CDR3 loop: CASSEGLPYNEQFF. Here the CDR3 DNA reads TGTGCCAGCAGCGAAGGACTCCCCTACAATGAGCAGTTCTTC.

The chain links TRBV9 to TRBJ1-2; D might be TRBD1 (5 bases). Germline V lookup: CDR1 SGDLS, CDR2 YYNGEE. This CDR3 region has 16 residues. Between the trimmed V and J ends, which lost 3 bases and 7 bases, there was a span of 22 bases. The CDR3 DNA reads as TGTGCCAGCAGCGCGGACCTATGGGGCAGTCTTTCTGGCTACACCTTC. It yields the protein CASSADLWGSLSGYTF.